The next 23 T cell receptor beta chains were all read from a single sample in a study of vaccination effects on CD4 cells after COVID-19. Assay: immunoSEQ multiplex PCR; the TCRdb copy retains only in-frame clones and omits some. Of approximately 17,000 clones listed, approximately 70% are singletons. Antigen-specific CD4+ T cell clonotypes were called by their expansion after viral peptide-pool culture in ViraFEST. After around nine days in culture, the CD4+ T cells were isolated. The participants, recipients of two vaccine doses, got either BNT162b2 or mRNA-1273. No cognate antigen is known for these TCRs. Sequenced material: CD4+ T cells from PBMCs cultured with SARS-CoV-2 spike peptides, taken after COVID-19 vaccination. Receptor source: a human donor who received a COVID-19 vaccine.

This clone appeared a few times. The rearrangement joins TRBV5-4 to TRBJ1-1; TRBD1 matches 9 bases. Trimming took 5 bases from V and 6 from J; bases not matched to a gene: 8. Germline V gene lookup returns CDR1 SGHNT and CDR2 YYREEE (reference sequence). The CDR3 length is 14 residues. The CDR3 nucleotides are TGTGCCAGCAGACAAGGACAGGGGTTAGCTGAAGCTTTCTTT. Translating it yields CASRQGQGLAEAFF.

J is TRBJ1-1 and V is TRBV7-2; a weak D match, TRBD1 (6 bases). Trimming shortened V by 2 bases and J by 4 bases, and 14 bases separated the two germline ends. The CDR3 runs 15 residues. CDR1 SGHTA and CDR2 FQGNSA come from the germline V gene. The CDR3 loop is CASSLSQGLGTEAFF. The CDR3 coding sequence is TGTGCCAGCAGCTTATCTCAGGGGTTGGGCACTGAAGCTTTCTTT.

The CDR3 bases are TGTGCCAGCAGCTTTTACCCCGGACAGGGAGGGATGAACACTGAAGCTTTCTTT. The encoded protein is CASSFYPGQGGMNTEAFF. The J gene is TRBJ1-1, the V gene TRBV13; 8 bases are shared with TRBD1. The germline CDR1 and CDR2 sequences are PRHDT and FYEKMQ (reference sequence). V trimming: 3 bases; J trimming: 0 bases; junction bases outside the gene matches: 12. The CDR3 extends over 18 amino acids. The full variable domain, rest sourced from reference TRBV13 and TRBJ1-1, is AAGVIQSPRHLIKEKRETATLKCYPIPRHDTVYWYQQGPGQDPQFLISFYEKMQSDKGSIPDRFSAQQFSDYHSELNMSSLELGDSALYFCASSFYPGQGGMNTEAFFGQGTRLTVV.

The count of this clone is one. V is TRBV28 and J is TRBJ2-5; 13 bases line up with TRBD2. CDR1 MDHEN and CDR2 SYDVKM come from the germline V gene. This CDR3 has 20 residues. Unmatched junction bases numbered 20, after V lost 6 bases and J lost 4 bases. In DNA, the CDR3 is TGTGCCAGCAGGCCCCGGCCCACTAGCGGGAGGGCCTTCGGTGGAGAGACCCAGTACTTC. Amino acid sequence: CASRPRPTSGRAFGGETQYF.

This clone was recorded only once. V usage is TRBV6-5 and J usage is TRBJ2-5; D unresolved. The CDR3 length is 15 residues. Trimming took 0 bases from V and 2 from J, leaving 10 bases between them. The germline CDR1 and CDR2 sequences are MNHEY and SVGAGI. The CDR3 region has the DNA TGTGCCAGCAGTTACTCTCAGCAATCACAAGAGACCCAGTACTTC. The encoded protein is CASSYSQQSQETQYF.

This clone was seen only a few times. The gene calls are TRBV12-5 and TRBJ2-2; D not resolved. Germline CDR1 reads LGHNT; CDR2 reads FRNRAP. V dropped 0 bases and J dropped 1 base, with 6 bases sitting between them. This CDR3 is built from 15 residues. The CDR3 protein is CASGLVRGNTGELFF. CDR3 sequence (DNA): TGTGCTAGTGGTTTGGTCCGAGGGAACACCGGGGAGCTGTTTTTT.

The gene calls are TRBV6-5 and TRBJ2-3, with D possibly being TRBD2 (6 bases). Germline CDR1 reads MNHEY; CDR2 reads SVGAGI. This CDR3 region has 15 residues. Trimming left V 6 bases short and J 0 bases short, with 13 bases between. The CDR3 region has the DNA TGTGCCAGCAGCAGGAGGACTACTAGCACAGATACGCAGTATTTT. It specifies CASSRRTTSTDTQYF.

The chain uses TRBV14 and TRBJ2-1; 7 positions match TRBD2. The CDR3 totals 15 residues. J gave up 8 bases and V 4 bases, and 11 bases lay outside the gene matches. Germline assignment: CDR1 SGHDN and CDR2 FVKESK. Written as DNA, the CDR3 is TGTGCCAGCAGCCCAGGACTAGGGGTTGTCCATGAGCAGTTCTTC. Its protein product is CASSPGLGVVHEQFF.

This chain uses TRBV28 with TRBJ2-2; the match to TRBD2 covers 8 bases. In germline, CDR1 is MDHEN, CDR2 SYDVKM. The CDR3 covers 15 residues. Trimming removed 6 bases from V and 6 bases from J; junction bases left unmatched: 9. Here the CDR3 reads CASRLSGMGAGELFF. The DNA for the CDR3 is TGTGCCAGCAGACTTAGCGGGATGGGGGCCGGGGAGCTGTTTTTT.

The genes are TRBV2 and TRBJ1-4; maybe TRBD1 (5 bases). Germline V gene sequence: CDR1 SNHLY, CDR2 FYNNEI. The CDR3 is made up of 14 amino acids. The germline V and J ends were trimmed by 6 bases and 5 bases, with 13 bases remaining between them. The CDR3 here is CASSRDLANEKLFF. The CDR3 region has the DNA TGTGCCAGCAGCCGGGACCTAGCGAATGAAAAACTGTTTTTT.

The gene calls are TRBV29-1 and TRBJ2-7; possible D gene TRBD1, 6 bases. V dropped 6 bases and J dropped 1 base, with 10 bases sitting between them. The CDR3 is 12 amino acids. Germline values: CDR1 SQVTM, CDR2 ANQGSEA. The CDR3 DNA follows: TGCAGCGTCTTACAGGGTTCCTACGAGCAGTACTTC. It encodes CSVLQGSYEQYF.

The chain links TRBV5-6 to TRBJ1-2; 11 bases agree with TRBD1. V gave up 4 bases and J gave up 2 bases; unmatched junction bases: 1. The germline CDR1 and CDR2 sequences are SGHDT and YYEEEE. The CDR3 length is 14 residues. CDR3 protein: CASSGDRGNYGYTF. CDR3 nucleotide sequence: TGTGCCAGCAGCGGGGACAGGGGGAACTATGGCTACACCTTC.

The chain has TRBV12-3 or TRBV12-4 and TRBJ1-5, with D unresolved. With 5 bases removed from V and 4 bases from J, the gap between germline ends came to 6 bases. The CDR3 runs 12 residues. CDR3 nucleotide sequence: TGTGCCAGCAGTCTCCCTAATCAGCCCCAGCATTTT. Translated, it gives CASSLPNQPQHF.

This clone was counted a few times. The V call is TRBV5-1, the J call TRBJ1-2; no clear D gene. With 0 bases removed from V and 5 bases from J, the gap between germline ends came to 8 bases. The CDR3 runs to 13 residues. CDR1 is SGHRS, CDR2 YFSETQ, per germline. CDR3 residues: CASSLAGEYGYTF. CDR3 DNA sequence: TGCGCCAGCAGCTTGGCCGGTGAATATGGCTACACCTTC.

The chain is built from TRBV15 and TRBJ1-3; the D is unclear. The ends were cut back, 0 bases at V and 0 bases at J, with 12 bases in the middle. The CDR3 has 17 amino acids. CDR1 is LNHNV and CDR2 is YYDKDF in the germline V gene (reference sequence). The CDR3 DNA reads TGTGCCACCAGCAGAGAAAAGTCCGGAACCTCTGGAAACACCATATATTTT. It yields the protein CATSREKSGTSGNTIYF.

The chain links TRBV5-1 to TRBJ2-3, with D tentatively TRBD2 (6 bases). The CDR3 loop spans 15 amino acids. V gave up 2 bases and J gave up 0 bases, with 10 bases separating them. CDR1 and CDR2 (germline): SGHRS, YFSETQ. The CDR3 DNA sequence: TGCGCCAGCAGCTTAACCGGGACTAGCACAGATACGCAGTATTTT. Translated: CASSLTGTSTDTQYF.

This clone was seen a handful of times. The CDR3 loop is CQGAENTEAFF. In nucleotides, the CDR3 is TGTCAAGGGGCGGAGAACACTGAAGCTTTCTTT. J is TRBJ1-1 and V is TRBV3-1 (or the pseudogene TRBV3-2), with D tentatively TRBD1 (5 bases). There are 11 residues in the CDR3. Germline V gene lookup returns CDR1 LGHDT and CDR2 YNNKEL (reference sequence).

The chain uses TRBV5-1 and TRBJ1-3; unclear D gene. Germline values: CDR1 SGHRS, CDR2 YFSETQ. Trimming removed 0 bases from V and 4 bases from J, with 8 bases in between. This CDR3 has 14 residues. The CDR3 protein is CASSLGGSGNTIYF. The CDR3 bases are TGCGCCAGCAGCTTGGGTGGGTCCGGAAACACCATATATTTT.

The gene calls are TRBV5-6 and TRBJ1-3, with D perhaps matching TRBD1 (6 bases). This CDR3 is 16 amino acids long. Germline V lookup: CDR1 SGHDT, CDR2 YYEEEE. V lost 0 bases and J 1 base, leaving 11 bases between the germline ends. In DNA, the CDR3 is TGTGCCAGCAGCTTGGATCGGGGGGCGTCTGGAAACACCATATATTTT. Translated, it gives CASSLDRGASGNTIYF.

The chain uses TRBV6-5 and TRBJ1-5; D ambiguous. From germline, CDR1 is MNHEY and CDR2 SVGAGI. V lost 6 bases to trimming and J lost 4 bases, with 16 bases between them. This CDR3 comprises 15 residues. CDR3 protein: CASRNLPGFNQPQHF. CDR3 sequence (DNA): TGTGCCAGCAGGAACCTGCCGGGATTTAATCAGCCCCAGCATTTT.

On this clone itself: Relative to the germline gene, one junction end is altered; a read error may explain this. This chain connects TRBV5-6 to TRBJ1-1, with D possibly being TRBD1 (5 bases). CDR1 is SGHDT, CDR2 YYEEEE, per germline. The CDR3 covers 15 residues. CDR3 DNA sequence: TGTGCCAGCAGCTCGGGGGGAGGGACGAACGCTGAAGCTTTCTTT. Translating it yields CASSSGGGTNAEAFF.

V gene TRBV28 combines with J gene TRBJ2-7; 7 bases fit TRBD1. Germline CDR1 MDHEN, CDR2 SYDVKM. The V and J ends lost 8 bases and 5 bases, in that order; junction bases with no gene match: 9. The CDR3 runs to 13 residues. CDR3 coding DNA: TGTGCCAGCGGATTGACAGGGAGCCACGAGCAGTACTTC. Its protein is CASGLTGSHEQYF.

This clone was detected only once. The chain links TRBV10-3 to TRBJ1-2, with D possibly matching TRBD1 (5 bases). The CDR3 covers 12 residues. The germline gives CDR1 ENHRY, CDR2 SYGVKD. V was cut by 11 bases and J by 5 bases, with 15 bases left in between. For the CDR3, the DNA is TGTGCCGTAAACCTTGGGGGGTATGGCTACACCTTC. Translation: CAVNLGGYGYTF.